The next 4 T cell receptor beta chains were all read from a single sample in a study of blood T cell repertoires in COVID-19. Here immunoSEQ multiplex PCR was the method, and the copy in TCRdb shows in-frame clones only, minus some. The table records some 220,000 clones, about 86% of them present only once. The sequenced sample was PBMCs or T cells enriched from blood (not recorded which). The receptor source for this set is a woman aged 40 to 55 with acute COVID-19.

The genes are TRBV5-1 and TRBJ2-7, with 7 bases that match TRBD2. Germline V gene lookup returns CDR1 SGHRS and CDR2 YFSETQ. V shed 2 bases and J 7 bases; nucleotides not matched to a gene: 9. The CDR3 consists of 14 residues. CDR3 coding DNA: TGCGCCAGCAGCTTAGTAACAGGAGCGGGAGAGCAGTACTTC. It codes for CASSLVTGAGEQYF.

Only one count was recorded for this clone. V usage is TRBV28 and J usage is TRBJ2-5; D might be TRBD1 (6 bases). CDR3 length: 12 residues. V lost 7 bases and J 1 base, leaving 7 bases between the germline ends. Germline V gene data show CDR1 as MDHEN and CDR2 as SYDVKM. CDR3 nucleotide sequence: TGTGCCAGCACCAGGGGCCAAGAGACCCAGTACTTC. Protein sequence: CASTRGQETQYF.

V is TRBV15 and J is TRBJ2-1; 7 bases line up with TRBD2. The germline V gene encodes CDR1 LNHNV and CDR2 YYDKDF (reference sequence). V shed 0 bases, J shed 8 bases, and the junction held 22 bases outside the gene matches. This CDR3 is built from 20 residues. As DNA, the CDR3 is TGTGCCACCAGCAGAGAATGGGGCATGGGTTTGGCGGGAGATGGCCATGAGCAGTTCTTC. As protein: CATSREWGMGLAGDGHEQFF. Full variable domain (missing parts from reference TRBV15 and TRBJ2-1): DAMVIQNPRYQVTQFGKPVTLSCSQTLNHNVMYWYQQKSSQAPKLLFHYYDKDFNNEADTPDNFQSRRPNTSFCFLDIRSPGLGDTAMYLCATSREWGMGLAGDGHEQFFGPGTRLTVL.

The chain combines TRBV9 with TRBJ2-7; 9 bases match TRBD1. This CDR3 has 14 residues. Germline-derived CDR1 and CDR2 are SGDLS and YYNGEE. Trimming at V came to 3 bases and at J to 6 bases, leaving 7 bases not matched to a gene. The CDR3 sequence is CASSARDRVTEQYF. The CDR3 region has the DNA TGTGCCAGCAGCGCCCGGGACAGGGTAACCGAGCAGTACTTC.